This record concerns one T cell receptor (beta chain) sequence. The antigen is not known. This sample is drawn from a study of lymphopenia after photon versus proton radiotherapy. Study results and limitations: After lymphocyte nadir, photon-treated repertoires showed oligoclonal expansion, especially CD8+ Temra. Photon-treated patients lost naive T cells and TCR diversity; proton-treated stayed stable.

Per the germline V gene, CDR1 is SNHLY and CDR2 is FYNNEI. This CDR3 contains 14 residues. V shed 7 bases and J shed 2 bases, with 15 bases lying between them. Assay: immunoSEQ multiplex PCR; the TCRdb copy retains only in-frame clones and omits some. Of around 30,000 clones detected, approximately 87% appear once; the ten largest clones hold approximately 50%. The chain employs TRBV2 and TRBJ2-7; D remains unclear. The starting material was peripheral blood, obtained from a patient treated with proton-based radiotherapy. The receptor was derived from a woman aged 60-70 years with cholangiocarcinoma. Some clones in this sample may be carry-over from other donors' samples. The CDR3: CASNGLDLPYEQYF. The CDR3 nucleotides read TGTGCCAGCAATGGGCTAGACCTCCCCTACGAGCAGTACTTC.